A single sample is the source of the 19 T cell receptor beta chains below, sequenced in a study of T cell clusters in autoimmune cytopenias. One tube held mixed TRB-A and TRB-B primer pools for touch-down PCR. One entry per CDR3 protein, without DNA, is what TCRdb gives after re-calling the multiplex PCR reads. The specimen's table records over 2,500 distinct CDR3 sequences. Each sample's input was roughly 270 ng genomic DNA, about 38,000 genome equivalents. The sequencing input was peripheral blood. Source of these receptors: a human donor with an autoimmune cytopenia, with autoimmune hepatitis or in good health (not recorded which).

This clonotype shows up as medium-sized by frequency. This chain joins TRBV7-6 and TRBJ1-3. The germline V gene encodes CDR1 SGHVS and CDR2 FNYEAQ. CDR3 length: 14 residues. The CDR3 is CASSLADSGNTIYF.

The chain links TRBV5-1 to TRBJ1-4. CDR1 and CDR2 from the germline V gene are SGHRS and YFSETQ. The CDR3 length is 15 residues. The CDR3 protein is CASSFGTATNEKLFF.

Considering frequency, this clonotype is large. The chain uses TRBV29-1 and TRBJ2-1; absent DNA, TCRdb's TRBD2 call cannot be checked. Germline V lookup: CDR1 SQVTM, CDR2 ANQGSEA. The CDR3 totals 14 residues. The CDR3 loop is CSVARGISYNEQFF.

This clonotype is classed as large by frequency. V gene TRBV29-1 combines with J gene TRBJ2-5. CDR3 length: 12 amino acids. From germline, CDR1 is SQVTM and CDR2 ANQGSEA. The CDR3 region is CSVMGQQETQYF.

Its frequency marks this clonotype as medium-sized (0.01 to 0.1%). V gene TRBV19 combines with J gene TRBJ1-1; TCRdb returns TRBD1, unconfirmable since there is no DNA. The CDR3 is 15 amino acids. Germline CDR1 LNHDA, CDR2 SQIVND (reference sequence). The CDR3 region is CASSYLPGGATEAFF.

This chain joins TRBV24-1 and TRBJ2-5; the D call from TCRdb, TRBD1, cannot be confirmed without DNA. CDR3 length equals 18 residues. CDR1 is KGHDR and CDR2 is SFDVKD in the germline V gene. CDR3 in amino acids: CATSEGPPTGAEEETQYF.

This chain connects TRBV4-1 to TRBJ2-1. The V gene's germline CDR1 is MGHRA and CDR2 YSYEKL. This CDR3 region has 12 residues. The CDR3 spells CASSQGLSEQFF.

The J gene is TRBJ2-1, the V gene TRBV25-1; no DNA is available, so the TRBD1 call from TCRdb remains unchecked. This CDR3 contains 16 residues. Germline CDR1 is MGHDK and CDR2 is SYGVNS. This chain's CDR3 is CASSETRGSSYNEQFF.

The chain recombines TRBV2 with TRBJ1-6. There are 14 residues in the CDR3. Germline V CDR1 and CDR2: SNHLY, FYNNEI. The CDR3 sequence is CASTDGPSLVPLHF.

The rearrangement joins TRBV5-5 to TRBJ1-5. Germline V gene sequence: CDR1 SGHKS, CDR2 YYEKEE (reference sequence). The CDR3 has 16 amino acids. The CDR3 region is CASSLVVGAGNQPQHF.

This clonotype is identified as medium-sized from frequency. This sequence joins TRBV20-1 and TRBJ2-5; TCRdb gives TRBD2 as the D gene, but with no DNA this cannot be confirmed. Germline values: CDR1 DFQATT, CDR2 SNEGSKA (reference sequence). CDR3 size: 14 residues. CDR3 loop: CSARDRTFQETQYF.

CDR3 in amino acids: CSARPPQGAEYGYTF. V is TRBV20-1 and J is TRBJ1-2; no DNA is available, so the TRBD1 call from TCRdb remains unchecked. Germline CDR1 reads DFQATT; CDR2 reads SNEGSKA (reference sequence). The CDR3 loop spans 15 amino acids.

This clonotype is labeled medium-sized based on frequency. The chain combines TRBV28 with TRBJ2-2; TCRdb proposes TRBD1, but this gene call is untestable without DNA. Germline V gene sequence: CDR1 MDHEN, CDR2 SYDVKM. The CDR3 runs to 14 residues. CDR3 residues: CASSQGVDTGELFF.

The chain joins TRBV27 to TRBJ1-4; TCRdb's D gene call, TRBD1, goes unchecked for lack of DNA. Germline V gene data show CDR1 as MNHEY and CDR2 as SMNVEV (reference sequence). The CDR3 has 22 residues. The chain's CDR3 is CASSLSGLSTGGMWGTNEKLFF.

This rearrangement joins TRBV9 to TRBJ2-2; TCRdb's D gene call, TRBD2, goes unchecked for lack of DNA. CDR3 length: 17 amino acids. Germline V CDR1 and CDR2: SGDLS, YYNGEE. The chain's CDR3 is CASSVEPSGSGTGELFF. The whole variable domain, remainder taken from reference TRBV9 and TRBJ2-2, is DSGVTQTPKHLITATGQRVTLRCSPRSGDLSVYWYQQSLDQGLQFLIQYYNGEERAKGNILERFSAQQFPDLHSELNLSSLELGDSALYFCASSVEPSGSGTGELFFGEGSRLTVL.

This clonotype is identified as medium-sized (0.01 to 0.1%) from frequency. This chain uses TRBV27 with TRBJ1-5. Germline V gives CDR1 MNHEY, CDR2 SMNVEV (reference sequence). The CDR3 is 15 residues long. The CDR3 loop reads CASSLGVAGNQPQHF.

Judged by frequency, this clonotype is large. The CDR3 sequence is CASSRQGVTGANVLTF. The rearrangement links TRBV19 to TRBJ2-6; TCRdb's D call, TRBD1, is unchecked because there is no DNA. Germline V gene data show CDR1 as LNHDA and CDR2 as SQIVND (reference sequence). The CDR3 sequence is 16 residues long.

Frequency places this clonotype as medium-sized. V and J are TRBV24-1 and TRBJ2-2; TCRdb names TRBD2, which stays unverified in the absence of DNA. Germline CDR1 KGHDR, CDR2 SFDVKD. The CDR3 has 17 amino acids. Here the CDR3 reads CATSDQASGRHTGELFF.

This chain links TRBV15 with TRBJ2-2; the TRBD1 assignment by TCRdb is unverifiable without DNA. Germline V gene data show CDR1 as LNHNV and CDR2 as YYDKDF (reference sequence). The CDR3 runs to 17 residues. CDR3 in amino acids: CATSRDWWTGGAGELFF.